This T cell receptor (beta chain) was captured by sequencing in a study of blood T cell repertoires in COVID-19. Study as a whole: T cells, B-cell-depleted T cells, or PBMCs supplied cDNA or gDNA.

Donors in Cohort 3 counted as recovered after two negative PCRs, clearance, or symptom resolution. Authors' data handling: It was from reference gene primer amplification that nucleated cell counts were estimated. Using immunoSEQ multiplex PCR, the repertoire was profiled, and TCRdb retains in-frame clones only, with some absent. V and J calls and clone size are as listed in that table; D and trimming were resolved from the DNA. The data contain roughly 360,000 clones, roughly four fifths of them singletons. Trimming removed 2 bases from V and 4 bases from J, with 9 bases in between. Germline CDR1 is GTSNPN and CDR2 is SVGIG (reference sequence). CDR3 length: 13 amino acids.

The TCR comes from a woman aged 50 to 60 who had recovered from COVID-19. What was sequenced was PBMCs or T cells enriched from blood (not recorded which). The genes are TRBV30 and TRBJ1-5; perhaps TRBD1 as D (5 bases). In nucleotides, the CDR3 is TGTGCCTGGAGTCTAAAGGGGAATCAGCCCCAGCATTTT. Residues: CAWSLKGNQPQHF.